These T cell receptor beta chains were read from a single sample in a study of cytomegalovirus exposure and HLA in healthy donors. Some clones are missing from TCRdb's copy, which holds only in-frame ones; the method was immunoSEQ multiplex PCR. The specimen's table records about 200,000 clones. The sequenced material came from PBMCs. The receptor set was obtained from a man younger than 40 in good health and CMV-seronegative. Both conserved end residues are part of each CDR3. D genes are given only for firm matches.

TRBJ1-1 | TRBV18 | - | CASSPRSTEAFF | TGTGCCAGCTCACCGAGGAGCACTGAAGCTTTCTTT
TRBJ2-7 | TRBV7-9 | - | CASSLVPSYYEQYF | TGTGCCAGCAGCTTAGTGCCTAGCTACTACGAGCAGTACTTC
TRBJ1-2 | TRBV5-5 | - | CASSYDGGEGYTF | TGTGCCAGCAGCTACGACGGAGGTGAAGGCTACACCTTC
TRBJ1-5 | TRBV6-5 | TRBD1 | CASSLGQGPNQPRHF | TGTGCCAGCAGTTTGGGACAGGGGCCCAATCAGCCCCGGCATTTT
TRBJ1-2 | TRBV28 | - | CASSLGGSGSGGYTF | TGTGCCAGCAGTTTGGGAGGGTCCGGGTCAGGTGGCTACACCTTC
TRBJ2-3 | TRBV18 | - | CASSPVDSMPLHTQYF | TGTGCCAGCTCACCCGTGGACAGTATGCCTCTTCATACGCAGTATTTT
TRBJ1-1 | TRBV9 | - | CASSVSTANTEAFF | TGTGCCAGCAGCGTATCTACAGCGAACACTGAAGCTTTCTTT
TRBJ2-2 | TRBV2 | - | CASSDRRANTGELFF | TGTGCCAGCAGTGACAGGCGCGCGAACACCGGGGAGCTGTTTTTT
TRBJ2-3 | TRBV6-5 | TRBD2 | CASSPAGGLSNTQYF | TGTGCCAGCAGTCCCGCGGGGGGATTGTCGAATACGCAGTATTTT
TRBJ2-3 | TRBV19 | TRBD2 | CASSVRGGATDTQYF | TGTGCCAGTAGTGTCCGCGGGGGGGCAACAGATACGCAGTATTTT
TRBJ1-3 | TRBV5-1 | - | CASSPGNEGNTIYF | TGCGCCAGCAGCCCCGGGAATGAAGGAAACACCATATATTTT
TRBJ2-1 | TRBV4-1 | TRBD2 | CASSLLGLARNEQFF | TGCGCCAGCAGCCTATTGGGACTAGCGCGCAATGAGCAGTTCTTC
TRBJ2-3 | TRBV29-1 | - | CSVGTQSTDTQYF | TGCAGCGTTGGTACGCAGAGCACAGATACGCAGTATTTT
TRBJ1-3 | TRBV12-5 | TRBD1 | CASGLGQGTSGNTIYF | TGTGCTAGTGGTTTGGGACAGGGAACCTCTGGAAACACCATATATTTT
TRBJ2-1 | TRBV4-2 | TRBD2 | CASSQGWGGEQFF | TGTGCCAGCAGCCAAGGATGGGGGGGTGAGCAGTTCTTC
TRBJ2-5 | TRBV5-1 | TRBD1 | CASSYTQGDQETQYF | TGCGCCAGCAGCTATACACAGGGGGACCAAGAGACCCAGTACTTC
TRBJ2-1 | TRBV10-3 | TRBD2 | CAMAGGEYNEQFF | TGTGCCATGGCGGGAGGCGAGTACAATGAGCAGTTCTTC
TRBJ2-2 | TRBV30 | TRBD1 | CAWSVQGTGMSGELFF | TGTGCCTGGAGTGTACAGGGGACAGGGATGTCGGGGGAGCTGTTTTTT
TRBJ2-2 | TRBV13 | TRBD2 | CASSLAGGPFGELFF | TGTGCCAGCAGCTTAGCGGGGGGGCCGTTCGGGGAGCTGTTTTTT
TRBJ1-3 | TRBV4-1 | - | CASSQGLGAYSGNTIYF | TGCGCCAGCAGCCAAGGATTGGGGGCTTATTCTGGAAACACCATATATTTT
TRBJ2-7 | TRBV6-1 | - | CASSEAQAREQYF | TGTGCCAGTAGTGAAGCACAGGCAAGGGAGCAGTACTTC
TRBJ2-6 | TRBV5-8 | TRBD1 | CASSLQGAGANVLTF | TGTGCCAGCAGCTTACAGGGGGCTGGGGCCAACGTCCTGACTTTC
TRBJ2-7 | TRBV10-2 | - | CASSEPPVYEQYF | TGCGCCAGCAGTGAGCCCCCCGTCTACGAGCAGTACTTC
TRBJ2-3 | TRBV27 | - | CASSKSPGHSTDTQYF | TGTGCCAGCAGTAAATCTCCAGGTCATAGCACAGATACGCAGTATTTT
TRBJ2-3 | TRBV2 | TRBD1 | CACDPGQGTNTQYF | TGTGCCTGCGACCCCGGACAGGGCACAAATACGCAGTATTTT
TRBJ1-1 | TRBV21-1 | - | CASSKAKQNTEAFF | TGTGCCAGCAGCAAAGCTAAACAGAACACTGAAGCTTTCTTT
TRBJ1-5 | TRBV7-9 | - | CASSLGGYSNQPQHF | TGTGCCAGCAGCTTAGGAGGTTATAGCAATCAGCCCCAGCATTTT
TRBJ1-1 | TRBV30 | TRBD1 | CAWSSGQLNTEAFF | TGTGCCTGGAGTTCGGGACAGCTGAACACTGAAGCTTTCTTT
TRBJ1-1 | TRBV5-6 | - | CASSLGLRQGPNTEAFF | TGTGCCAGCAGCTTGGGGTTAAGGCAGGGGCCAAACACTGAAGCTTTCTTT
TRBJ2-7 | TRBV18 | TRBD1 | CASSPQPGQPSYEQYF | TGTGCCAGCTCACCTCAGCCGGGACAGCCTTCCTACGAGCAGTACTTC
TRBJ2-2 | TRBV30 | - | CAWMTGRVTGELFF | TGTGCCTGGATGACCGGGCGGGTCACCGGGGAGCTGTTTTTT
TRBJ2-7 | TRBV2 | - | CASDNSESSYEQYF | TGTGCCAGCGATAACTCCGAGAGCTCCTACGAGCAGTACTTC
TRBJ1-3 | TRBV4-2 | TRBD1 | CASSQANRGAEKDTIYF | TGTGCCAGCAGCCAGGCTAACAGGGGCGCCGAAAAGGACACCATATATTTT
TRBJ2-7 | TRBV27 | TRBD1 | CASSSRPPGQGGEQYF | TGTGCCAGCAGTTCGCGCCCTCCGGGACAGGGCGGAGAGCAGTACTTC
TRBJ2-5 | TRBV5-1 | TRBD1 | CASSLTGTGPQETQYF | TGCGCCAGCAGTTTAACCGGGACAGGGCCCCAAGAGACCCAGTACTTC
TRBJ2-7 | TRBV28 | - | CASSFPLWGHYEQYF | TGTGCCAGCAGTTTCCCCCTGTGGGGGCACTACGAGCAGTACTTC
TRBJ2-7 | TRBV11-2 | - | CASSLSEQGLLYEQYF | TGTGCCAGCAGCTTGTCGGAACAGGGCCTTCTATACGAGCAGTACTTC
TRBJ1-1 | TRBV25-1 | - | CASRSGTSNTEAFF | TGTGCCAGCAGATCCGGGACATCGAACACTGAAGCTTTCTTT
TRBJ1-2 | TRBV7-2 | TRBD1 | CASSLRTGPNYGYTF | TGTGCCAGCAGCTTAAGGACAGGGCCTAACTATGGCTACACCTTC
TRBJ2-6 | TRBV25-1 | - | CASSDGAGPSGANVLTF | TGTGCCAGCAGTGATGGGGCAGGACCATCTGGGGCCAACGTCCTGACTTTC
TRBJ2-2 | TRBV19 | - | CASSPPEGRGSGELFF | TGTGCCAGTAGCCCCCCGGAGGGTAGAGGGTCCGGGGAGCTGTTTTTT